This entry lists 27 T cell receptor beta chains sequenced from one sample in a study of blood T cell repertoires in COVID-19. Data came from immunoSEQ multiplex PCR; TCRdb stores just in-frame clones and leaves some out. The repertoire holds 150,000 to 200,000 clones, roughly four fifths seen once, with 6% to 8.5% in the top ten. The material sequenced was peripheral blood. Every receptor here comes from a woman aged 70-85 years with COVID-19, enrolled during active disease.

J is TRBJ1-4 and V is TRBV3-1 (or the pseudogene TRBV3-2); possible D gene TRBD1, 5 bases. V shed 4 bases and J shed 8 bases, with 17 bases lying between them. Germline V gene sequence: CDR1 LGHDT, CDR2 YNNKEL (reference sequence). The length of the CDR3 is 15 residues. CDR3 nucleotide sequence: TGTGCCAGCAGCCCAGGCGGGGCTTTAGGGGAAAAACTGTTTTTT. As protein: CASSPGGALGEKLFF.

The count of this clone is one. CDR3 region: CASSEWAISAQYF. CDR3 coding DNA: TGCGCCAGCAGTGAGTGGGCCATATCGGCGCAGTATTTT. The genes are TRBV10-1 and TRBJ2-3; no definite D call. Per germline, CDR1 WNHNN and CDR2 SYGVQD (reference sequence). V was cut by 1 base and J by 10 bases, with 12 bases left in between. The CDR3 length is 13 residues.

V is TRBV30 and J is TRBJ1-6; D may be TRBD1 (5 bases). Germline CDR1 GTSNPN, CDR2 SVGIG (reference sequence). Trimming took 0 bases from V and 7 from J, leaving 13 bases between them. CDR3 size: 15 residues. The CDR3 spells CAWSVGRGLNSPLHF. Written as DNA, the CDR3 is TGTGCCTGGAGTGTCGGAAGGGGCCTGAATTCACCCCTCCACTTT. Combining the CDR3 with reference TRBV30 and TRBJ1-6 gives the whole variable domain SQTIHQWPATLVQPVGSPLSLECTVEGTSNPNLYWYRQAAGRGLQLLFYSVGIGQISSEVPQNLSASRPQDRQFILSSKKLLLSDSGFYLCAWSVGRGLNSPLHFGNGTRLTVT.

Comments on this clone: At one boundary the junction diverges from the germline segment, which might be a read error. V usage is TRBV6-2 or TRBV6-3 and J usage is TRBJ2-7; 7 nucleotides align to TRBD1. Germline assignment: CDR1 MNHEY and CDR2 SVGEGT. The CDR3 length is 12 residues. The CDR3 DNA is TGTGCCAGCAGTCGGGGACAGTTCGAGGAGTACTTC. Amino acids: CASSRGQFEEYF.

The chain carries TRBV7-2 and TRBJ2-5; 12 nucleotides align to TRBD2. The length of the CDR3 is 17 residues. V was clipped by 0 bases and J by 1 base; unmatched bases: 3. The V gene's germline CDR1 is SGHTA and CDR2 FQGNSA. CDR3 nucleotides: TGTGCCAGCAGCTTAGCTCCGGGACTAGCGGGCCAAGAGACCCAGTACTTC. Encoded protein: CASSLAPGLAGQETQYF. Variable domain in full (rest from reference TRBV7-2 and TRBJ2-5): GAGVSQSPSNKVTEKGKDVELRCDPISGHTALYWYRQSLGQGLEFLIYFQGNSAPDKSGLPSDRFSAERTGGSVSTLTIQRTQQEDSAVYLCASSLAPGLAGQETQYFGPGTRLLVL.

J is TRBJ2-1 and V is TRBV24-1, with 7 bases aligning to TRBD1. Germline lookup yields CDR1 KGHDR and CDR2 SFDVKD. Trimming cost V 0 bases and J 4 bases; bases outside gene matches: 11. The CDR3 has 18 residues. The CDR3 here is CATSDLPDGTALYNEQFF. The CDR3 region has the DNA TGTGCCACCAGTGATTTGCCCGATGGGACAGCCTTATACAATGAGCAGTTCTTC.

This clone has more than one count but fewer than ten. V and J are TRBV5-4 and TRBJ2-7, with 9 bases aligning to TRBD1. Germline CDR1 is SGHNT and CDR2 is YYREEE (reference sequence). The CDR3 runs 15 residues. Unmatched junction bases numbered 8, after V lost 5 bases and J lost 2 bases. The CDR3 DNA follows: TGTGCCAGCAGTTCACTCCGACAGGGGGCCTACGAGCAGTACTTC. Encoded protein: CASSSLRQGAYEQYF.

V gene TRBV9 combines with J gene TRBJ2-7; D perhaps matches TRBD2 (6 bases). Between the trimmed V and J ends, which lost 4 bases and 0 bases, there was a span of 14 bases. The CDR3 is made up of 15 amino acids. Germline-derived CDR1 and CDR2 are SGDLS and YYNGEE. Written as DNA, the CDR3 is TGTGCCAGCAGCCCAGGGCGGGGCCTCTCCTACGAGCAGTACTTC. Translation gives CASSPGRGLSYEQYF.

The chain joins TRBV29-1 to TRBJ1-5; D gene unclear. The length of the CDR3 is 13 residues. V dropped 3 bases and J dropped 5 bases, with 11 bases sitting between them. Germline V CDR1 and CDR2: SQVTM, ANQGSEA. CDR3 DNA: TGCAGCGTTGAGTCCACGAGGGATCAGCCCCAGCATTTT. Translation gives CSVESTRDQPQHF. The variable domain in full, completed from reference TRBV29-1 and TRBJ1-5, reads SAVISQKPSRDICQRGTSLTIQCQVDSQVTMMFWYRQQPGQSLTLIATANQGSEATYESGFVIDKFPISRPNLTFSTLTVSNMSPEDSSIYLCSVESTRDQPQHFGDGTRLSIL.

This sequence joins TRBV6-5 and TRBJ2-7; maybe TRBD2 (5 bases). The germline V gene has CDR1 MNHEY and CDR2 SVGAGI. V lost 0 bases to trimming and J lost 8 bases, with 17 bases between them. The CDR3 spans 15 residues. CDR3 loop: CASSYSRGPLSKQYF. CDR3 nucleotides: TGTGCCAGCAGTTACTCACGCGGGCCCCTTTCCAAGCAGTACTTC.

The chain joins TRBV4-3 to TRBJ2-2; 8 nucleotides line up with TRBD1. Germline V gene sequence: CDR1 LGHNA, CDR2 YSLEER. This CDR3 contains 15 residues. V dropped 4 bases and J dropped 10; count of bases not matched to a gene: 11. The CDR3 coding sequence is TGCGCCAGCAGCCCGTCAAGTGCAGGGGGCGTGGAGCTGTTTTTT. This gives the protein CASSPSSAGGVELFF.

This chain links TRBV5-4 with TRBJ2-3; a weak D match, TRBD1 (6 bases). Germline CDR1 SGHNT, CDR2 YYREEE (reference sequence). V lost 4 bases, J lost 2 bases, and 14 bases lay in between. The CDR3 sequence is 15 residues long. The CDR3 DNA reads as TGTGCCAGCAGCCTTGGGGGCACCGTCACAGATACGCAGTATTTT. Residues: CASSLGGTVTDTQYF.

The sample holds many counts of this clone. The CDR3 is CASSSTRVAWEQYF. The CDR3 coding sequence is TGTGCCAGCAGTAGCACCCGGGTTGCGTGGGAGCAGTACTTC. This chain uses TRBV6-2 or TRBV6-3 with TRBJ2-7; D remains ambiguous. The CDR3 is 14 amino acids. V shed 5 bases and J shed 7 bases, with 18 bases lying between them. Germline V gene sequence: CDR1 MNHEY, CDR2 SVGEGT.

V gene TRBV3-1 (or the pseudogene TRBV3-2) combines with J gene TRBJ1-1; weak D call: TRBD1 (6 bases). V shed 4 bases and J shed 5 bases, with 11 bases lying between them. The CDR3 runs 13 residues. CDR1 LGHDT and CDR2 YNNKEL come from the germline V gene (reference sequence). DNA for the CDR3: TGTGCCAGCAGCCCGAGAGGGGGTACTGAAGCTTTCTTT. Translating it yields CASSPRGGTEAFF.

This clone has only a few counts. This chain joins TRBV27 and TRBJ1-6; 7 positions match TRBD1. Trimming at V came to 6 bases and at J to 7 bases, leaving 12 bases not matched to a gene. The CDR3 covers 16 residues. Germline CDR1 and CDR2: MNHEY and SMNVEV (reference sequence). The CDR3 DNA follows: TGTGCCAGCAGCCTGGGTGGGGCAGGGGGGAATTCACCCCTCCACTTT. Protein: CASSLGGAGGNSPLHF.

This clone was counted only a few times. The V gene is TRBV10-2, the J gene TRBJ2-3, with 7 positions matching TRBD2. V lost 9 bases to trimming and J lost 2 bases; unmatched junction nucleotides: 11. Per the germline V gene, CDR1 is WSHSY and CDR2 is SAAADI. The CDR3 is made up of 15 amino acids. CDR3 protein: CASAPRGTFTDTQYF. CDR3 nucleotides: TGCGCCAGTGCCCCGCGGGGGACTTTCACAGATACGCAGTATTTT.

The J gene is TRBJ2-6, the V gene TRBV30; D remains unclear. V was trimmed by 5 bases and J by 0 bases, leaving 5 bases between them. Germline V gene lookup returns CDR1 GTSNPN and CDR2 SVGIG (reference sequence). The CDR3 length is 13 residues. CDR3 coding DNA: TGTGCCTGGTTTTACTCTGGGGCCAACGTCCTGACTTTC. Translating gives CAWFYSGANVLTF.

J is TRBJ2-1 and V is TRBV7-2; D remains unclear. Germline V gene data show CDR1 as SGHTA and CDR2 as FQGNSA. Trimming stripped 1 base from V and 2 bases from J, with 9 bases between. This CDR3 is built from 15 residues. CDR3 coding DNA: TGTGCCAGCAGCTTAGTTGCTAATACCTACAATGAGCAGTTCTTC. This codes for CASSLVANTYNEQFF.

This chain uses TRBV27 with TRBJ1-1; 10 bases map to TRBD1. Germline-derived CDR1 and CDR2 are MNHEY and SMNVEV (reference sequence). The V gene end was trimmed by 0 bases and the J gene end by 8 bases; junction bases not matched to a gene: 3. The CDR3 has 14 amino acids. CDR3 coding DNA: TGTGCCAGCAGTTTATCTGGGACAGGGGTCGAAGCTTTCTTT. Amino acids: CASSLSGTGVEAFF.

The V gene is TRBV5-1, the J gene TRBJ2-7, with 7 bases fitting TRBD1. The CDR3 contains 14 residues. Trimming at V came to 2 bases and at J to 3 bases, leaving 5 bases not matched to a gene. Germline lookup yields CDR1 SGHRS and CDR2 YFSETQ. The DNA for the CDR3 is TGCGCCAGCAGCTTTAGACAGGGTTTCTACGAGCAGTACTTC. This translates into CASSFRQGFYEQYF.

The chain uses TRBV2 and TRBJ2-1, with TRBD2 matching over 9 bases. This CDR3 comprises 14 residues. Trimming at V came to 3 bases and at J to 6 bases, leaving 3 bases not matched to a gene. Germline assignment: CDR1 SNHLY and CDR2 FYNNEI. The CDR3 nucleotides are TGTGCCAGCAGTGAGGCGGGGGGGGGCAATGAGCAGTTCTTC. This gives the protein CASSEAGGGNEQFF.

The rearrangement uses TRBV27 and TRBJ2-7; D is ambiguous. CDR1 and CDR2 (germline): MNHEY, SMNVEV (reference sequence). The V gene lost 5 bases and the J gene lost 0 bases, with 23 bases spanning the gap. This CDR3 spans 18 amino acids. The CDR3 is CASSPGRRLLTSSYEQYF. The CDR3 DNA follows: TGTGCCAGCAGTCCCGGCCGAAGACTCCTCACGAGCTCCTACGAGCAGTACTTC.

J is TRBJ2-7 and V is TRBV15; D call uncertain. Trimming left V 5 bases short and J 3 bases short, with 5 bases between. Germline V lookup: CDR1 LNHNV, CDR2 YYDKDF (reference sequence). The CDR3 runs to 11 residues. The CDR3 loop reads CATSWLYEQYF. The CDR3 bases are TGTGCCACCAGCTGGCTCTACGAGCAGTACTTC.

The chain is built from TRBV10-1 and TRBJ1-1; unclear D gene. Trimming left V 4 bases short and J 2 bases short, with 8 bases between. The CDR3 covers 13 residues. The V gene's germline CDR1 is WNHNN and CDR2 SYGVQD (reference sequence). The CDR3 here is CASSVNRNTEAFF. The CDR3, as DNA: TGCGCCAGCAGTGTCAACAGAAACACTGAAGCTTTCTTT.

This clone is a singleton in its sample. J is TRBJ2-7 and V is TRBV29-1, with D maybe TRBD1 (6 bases). The CDR3 covers 13 residues. V gave up 7 bases and J gave up 3 bases, with 16 bases separating them. CDR1 SQVTM and CDR2 ANQGSEA come from the germline V gene. CDR3 region: CSARTAVIYEQYF. CDR3 sequence (DNA): TGCAGCGCCCGGACAGCGGTGATCTACGAGCAGTACTTC.

The chain uses TRBV3-1 (or the pseudogene TRBV3-2) and TRBJ2-1; TRBD2 matches at 10 bases. The CDR3 loop spans 15 amino acids. The V gene's germline CDR1 is LGHDT and CDR2 YNNKEL (reference sequence). J gave up 6 bases and V 4 bases, and 6 bases lay outside the gene matches. The CDR3 is CASSPLAGGPNEQFF. CDR3 DNA sequence: TGTGCCAGCAGCCCTTTAGCGGGAGGCCCCAATGAGCAGTTCTTC.

In its sample, this clone was seen once. The chain is built from TRBV28 and TRBJ1-2; D is perhaps TRBD1 (6 bases). Germline V gives CDR1 MDHEN, CDR2 SYDVKM. Trimming left V 1 base short and J 6 bases short, with 12 bases between. There are 14 residues in the CDR3. The CDR3 protein is CASSLLDSSNGYTF. CDR3 nucleotide sequence: TGTGCCAGCAGTTTATTGGACAGCTCAAATGGCTACACCTTC.